This T cell receptor beta chain was obtained from a study of T-cell memory formation after mild COVID-19. Germline trimming cut 2 bases from V and 5 bases from J; bases unmatched to any gene: 4. The CDR3 sequence is 14 residues long. Germline CDR1 reads SGHDN; CDR2 reads FVKESK. TCRdb ran MiXCR on the 5' RACE reads and lists one entry per CDR3 protein. Here the sample spans hundreds of thousands of distinct CDR3 sequences, nearly 25% being singletons. This clonotype was counted between two and nine times. Its antigen is undetermined. Notes on the study in general: Specificity for SARS-CoV-2 was not confirmed among the second-wave clones peaking on day 37.

The rearrangement links TRBV14 to TRBJ2-7; TRBD1 aligns across 9 bases. The sample was PBMCs or a T cell subset sorted from them (not recorded which). The receptor's source is an adult woman who had mild COVID-19 (a few samples of this study predate the infection). Cell type and time point are not known. The CDR3 DNA reads as TGTGCCAGCAGCCAACGACAGGGGGTCAACGAGCAGTACTTC. Its protein is CASSQRQGVNEQYF. Based on the CDR3 plus reference TRBV14 and TRBJ2-7, the full variable domain is EAGVTQFPSHSVIEKGQTVTLRCDPISGHDNLYWYRRVMGKEIKFLLHFVKESKQDESGMPNNRFLAERTGGTYSTLKVQPAELEDSGVYFCASSQRQGVNEQYFGPGTRLTVT.